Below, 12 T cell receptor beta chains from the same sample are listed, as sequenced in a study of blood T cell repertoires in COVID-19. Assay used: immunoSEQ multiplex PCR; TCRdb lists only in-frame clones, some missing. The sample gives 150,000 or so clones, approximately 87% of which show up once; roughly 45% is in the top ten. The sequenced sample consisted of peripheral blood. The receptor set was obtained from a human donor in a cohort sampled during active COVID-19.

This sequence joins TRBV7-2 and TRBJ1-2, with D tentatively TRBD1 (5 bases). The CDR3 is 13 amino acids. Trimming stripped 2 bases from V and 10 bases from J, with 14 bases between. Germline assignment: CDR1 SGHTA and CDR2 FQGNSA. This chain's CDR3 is CASSLQGGTVYTF. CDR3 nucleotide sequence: TGTGCCAGCAGCTTACAAGGAGGGACTGTCTACACCTTC. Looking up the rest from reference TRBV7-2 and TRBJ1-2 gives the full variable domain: GAGVSQSPSNKVTEKGKDVELRCDPISGHTALYWYRQSLGQGLEFLIYFQGNSAPDKSGLPSDRFSAERTGGSVSTLTIQRTQQEDSAVYLCASSLQGGTVYTFGSGTRLTVV.

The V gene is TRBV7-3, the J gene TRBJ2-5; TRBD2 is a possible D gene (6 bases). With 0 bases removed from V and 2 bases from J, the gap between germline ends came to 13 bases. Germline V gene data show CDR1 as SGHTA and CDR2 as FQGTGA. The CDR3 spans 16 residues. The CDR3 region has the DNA TGTGCCAGCAGCTTAACGGGGGACTTGTTTCAAGAGACCCAGTACTTC. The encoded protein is CASSLTGDLFQETQYF. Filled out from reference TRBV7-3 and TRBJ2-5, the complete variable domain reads GAGVSQTPSNKVTEKGKYVELRCDPISGHTALYWYRQSLGQGPEFLIYFQGTGAADDSGLPNDRFFAVRPEGSVSTLKIQRTERGDSAVYLCASSLTGDLFQETQYFGPGTRLLVL.

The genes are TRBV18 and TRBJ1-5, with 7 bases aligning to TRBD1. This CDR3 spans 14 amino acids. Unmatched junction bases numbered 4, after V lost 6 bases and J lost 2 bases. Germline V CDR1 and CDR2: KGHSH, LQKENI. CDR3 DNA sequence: TGTGCCAGCTCGACCCAGGGGGGCAATCAGCCCCAGCATTTT. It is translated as CASSTQGGNQPQHF.

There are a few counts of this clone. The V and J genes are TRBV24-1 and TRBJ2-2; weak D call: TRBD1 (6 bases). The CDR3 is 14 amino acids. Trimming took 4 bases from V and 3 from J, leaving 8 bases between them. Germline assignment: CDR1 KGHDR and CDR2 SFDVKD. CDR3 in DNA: TGTGCCACCAGTGACCACAGGGACACCGGGGAGCTGTTTTTT. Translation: CATSDHRDTGELFF.

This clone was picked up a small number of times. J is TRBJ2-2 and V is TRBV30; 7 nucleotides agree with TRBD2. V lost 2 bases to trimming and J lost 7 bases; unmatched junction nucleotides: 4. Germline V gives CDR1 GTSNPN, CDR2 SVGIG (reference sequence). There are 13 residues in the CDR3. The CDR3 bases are TGTGCCTGGAGTCAGCGGGGAGACGGGGAGCTGTTTTTT. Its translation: CAWSQRGDGELFF.

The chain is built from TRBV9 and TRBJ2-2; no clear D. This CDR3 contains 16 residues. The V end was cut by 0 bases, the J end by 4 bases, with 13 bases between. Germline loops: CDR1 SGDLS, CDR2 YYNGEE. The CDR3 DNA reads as TGTGCCAGCAGCGTAGTCTCGCCCCCCGGCACCGGGGAGCTGTTTTTT. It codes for CASSVVSPPGTGELFF.

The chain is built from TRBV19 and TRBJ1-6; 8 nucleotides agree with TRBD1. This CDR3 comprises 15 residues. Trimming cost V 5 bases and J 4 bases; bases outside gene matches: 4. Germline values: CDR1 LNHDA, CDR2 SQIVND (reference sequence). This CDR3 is CASSSTGAYNSPLHF. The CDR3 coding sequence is TGTGCCAGTAGTTCGACAGGGGCTTATAATTCACCCCTCCACTTT.

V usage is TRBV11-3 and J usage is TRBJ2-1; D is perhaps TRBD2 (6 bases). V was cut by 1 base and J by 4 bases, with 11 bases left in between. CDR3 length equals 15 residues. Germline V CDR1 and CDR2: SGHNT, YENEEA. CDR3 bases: TGTGCCAGCAGCTTAGTGGGACGGGAGTACAATGAGCAGTTCTTC. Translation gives CASSLVGREYNEQFF. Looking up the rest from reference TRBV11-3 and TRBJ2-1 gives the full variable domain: EAGVVQSPRYKIIEKKQPVAFWCNPISGHNTLYWYLQNLGQGPELLIRYENEEAVDDSQLPKDRFSAERLKGVDSTLKIQPAELGDSAVYLCASSLVGREYNEQFFGPGTRLTVL.

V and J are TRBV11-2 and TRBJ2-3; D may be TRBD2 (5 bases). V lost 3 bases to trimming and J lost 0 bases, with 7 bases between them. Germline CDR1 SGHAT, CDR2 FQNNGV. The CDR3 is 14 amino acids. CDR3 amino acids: CASSLSGSTDTQYF. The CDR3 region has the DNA TGTGCCAGCAGCTTGAGCGGAAGCACAGATACGCAGTATTTT.

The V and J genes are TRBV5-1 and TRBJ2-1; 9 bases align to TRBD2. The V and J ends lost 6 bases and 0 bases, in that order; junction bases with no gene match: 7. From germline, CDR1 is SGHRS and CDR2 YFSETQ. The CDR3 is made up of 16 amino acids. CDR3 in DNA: TGCGCCAGCACCCAGACTAGCGGAAGCTCCTACAATGAGCAGTTCTTC. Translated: CASTQTSGSSYNEQFF.

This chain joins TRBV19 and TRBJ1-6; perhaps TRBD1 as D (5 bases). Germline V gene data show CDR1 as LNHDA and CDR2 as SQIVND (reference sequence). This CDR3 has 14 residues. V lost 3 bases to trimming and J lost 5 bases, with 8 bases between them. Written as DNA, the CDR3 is TGTGCCAGTAGTATGACAGACAATAATTCACCCCTCCACTTT. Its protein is CASSMTDNNSPLHF.

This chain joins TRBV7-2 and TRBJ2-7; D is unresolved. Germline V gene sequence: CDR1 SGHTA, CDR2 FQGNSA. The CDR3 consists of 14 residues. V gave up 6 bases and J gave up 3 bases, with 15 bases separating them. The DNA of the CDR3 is TGTGCCAGCAGTTTCCCGGGTTCAATCTACGAGCAGTACTTC. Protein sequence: CASSFPGSIYEQYF.